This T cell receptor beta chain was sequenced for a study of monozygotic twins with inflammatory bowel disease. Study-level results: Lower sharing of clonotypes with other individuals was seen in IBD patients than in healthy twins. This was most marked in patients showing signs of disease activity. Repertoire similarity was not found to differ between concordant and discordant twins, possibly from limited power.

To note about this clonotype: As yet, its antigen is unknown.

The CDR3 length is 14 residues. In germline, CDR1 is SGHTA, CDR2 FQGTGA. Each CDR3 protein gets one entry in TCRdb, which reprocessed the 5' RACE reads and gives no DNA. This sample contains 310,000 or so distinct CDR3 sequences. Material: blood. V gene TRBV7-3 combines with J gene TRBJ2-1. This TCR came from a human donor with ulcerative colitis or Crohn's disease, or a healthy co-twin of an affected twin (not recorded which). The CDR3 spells CASSPEVWSHEQFF.